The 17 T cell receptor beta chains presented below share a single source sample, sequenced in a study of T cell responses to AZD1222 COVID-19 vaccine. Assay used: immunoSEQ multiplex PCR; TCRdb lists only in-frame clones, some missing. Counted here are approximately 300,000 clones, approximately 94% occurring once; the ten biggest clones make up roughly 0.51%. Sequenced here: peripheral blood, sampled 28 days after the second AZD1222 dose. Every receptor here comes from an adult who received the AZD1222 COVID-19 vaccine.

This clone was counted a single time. In nucleotides, the CDR3 is TGTGCCAGCAGCCAAGTGGGGGGCTACACCTTC. Amino acid sequence: CASSQVGGYTF. The chain has TRBV3-1 (or the pseudogene TRBV3-2) and TRBJ1-2; D gene unclear. Germline CDR1 reads LGHDT; CDR2 reads YNNKEL (reference sequence). There are 11 residues in the CDR3. With 1 base removed from V and 8 bases from J, the gap between germline ends came to 5 bases.

The CDR3 reads CASSQGTSGGSIGQFF. The CDR3, as DNA: TGCGCCAGCAGCCAAGGGACTAGCGGGGGTTCGATCGGGCAGTTCTTC. This chain uses TRBV4-3 with TRBJ2-1, with 13 bases that match TRBD2. V shed 1 base and J 12 bases; nucleotides not matched to a gene: 9. CDR3 length: 16 amino acids. The germline V gene has CDR1 LGHNA and CDR2 YSLEER.

The CDR3 sequence: CASSLGETQYF. The DNA of the CDR3 is TGTGCCAGCAGTTTAGGAGAGACCCAGTACTTC. This sequence joins TRBV27 and TRBJ2-5; the D is unclear. The V and J ends lost 2 bases and 4 bases respectively, with 2 bases between them. The CDR3 runs to 11 residues. Germline V CDR1 and CDR2: MNHEY, SMNVEV (reference sequence).

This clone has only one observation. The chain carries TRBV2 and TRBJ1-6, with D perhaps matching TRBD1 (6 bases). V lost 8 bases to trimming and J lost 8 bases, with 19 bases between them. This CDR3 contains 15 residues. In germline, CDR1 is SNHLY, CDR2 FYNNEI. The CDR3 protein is CASVRNRAGYSPLHF. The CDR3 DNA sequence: TGTGCCAGCGTGAGGAACAGGGCTGGGTATTCACCCCTCCACTTT.

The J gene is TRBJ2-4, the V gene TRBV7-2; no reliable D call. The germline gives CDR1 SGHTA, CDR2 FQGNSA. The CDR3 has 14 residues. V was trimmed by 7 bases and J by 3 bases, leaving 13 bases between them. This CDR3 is CASTSPNIKNIQYF. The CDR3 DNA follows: TGTGCCAGCACCTCTCCGAACATCAAAAACATTCAGTACTTC.

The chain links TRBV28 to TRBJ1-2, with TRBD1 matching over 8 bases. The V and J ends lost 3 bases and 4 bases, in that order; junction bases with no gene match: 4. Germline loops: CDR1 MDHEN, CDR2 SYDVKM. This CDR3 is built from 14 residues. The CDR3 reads CASSFPQGVYGYTF. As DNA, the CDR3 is TGTGCCAGCAGTTTCCCACAGGGGGTCTATGGCTACACCTTC.

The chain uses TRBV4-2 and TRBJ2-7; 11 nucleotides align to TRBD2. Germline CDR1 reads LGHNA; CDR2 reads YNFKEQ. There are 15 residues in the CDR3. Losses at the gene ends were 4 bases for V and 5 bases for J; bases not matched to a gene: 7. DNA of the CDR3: TGTGCCAGCAGCCCCGTAGCGGGGGGGCCCGACGAGCAGTACTTC. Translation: CASSPVAGGPDEQYF.

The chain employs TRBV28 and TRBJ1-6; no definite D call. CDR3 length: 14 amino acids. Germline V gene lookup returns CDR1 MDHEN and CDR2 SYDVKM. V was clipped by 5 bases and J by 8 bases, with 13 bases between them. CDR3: CASSRVSLDSPLHF. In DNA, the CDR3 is TGTGCCAGCAGTCGGGTCTCTTTGGATTCACCCCTCCACTTT.

DNA of the CDR3: TGTGCCAGCCATAGGGGGCAAGAGACCCAGTACTTC. Its translation: CASHRGQETQYF. The chain links TRBV2 to TRBJ2-5; D is possibly TRBD1 (6 bases). Germline V gene lookup returns CDR1 SNHLY and CDR2 FYNNEI. The germline V and J ends were trimmed by 8 bases and 2 bases, with 9 bases remaining between them. The CDR3 extends over 12 amino acids.

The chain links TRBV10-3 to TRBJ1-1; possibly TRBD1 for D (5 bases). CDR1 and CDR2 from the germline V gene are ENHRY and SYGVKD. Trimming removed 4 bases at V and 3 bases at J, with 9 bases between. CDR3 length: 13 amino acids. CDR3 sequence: CAISGLGDTEAFF. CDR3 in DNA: TGTGCCATCAGTGGGCTGGGGGACACTGAAGCTTTCTTT.

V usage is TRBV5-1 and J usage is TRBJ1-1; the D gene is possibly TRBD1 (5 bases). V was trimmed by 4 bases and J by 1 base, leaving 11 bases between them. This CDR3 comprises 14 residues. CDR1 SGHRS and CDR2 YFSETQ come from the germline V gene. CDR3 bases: TGCGCCAGCAGCCCGACAGCCGGGAACACTGAAGCTTTCTTT. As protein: CASSPTAGNTEAFF.

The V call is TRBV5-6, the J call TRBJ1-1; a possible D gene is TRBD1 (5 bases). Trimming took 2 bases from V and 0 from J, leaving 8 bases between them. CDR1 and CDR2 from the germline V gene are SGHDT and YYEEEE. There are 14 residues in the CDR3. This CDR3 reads CASSLGDLNTEAFF. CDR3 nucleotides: TGTGCCAGCAGCTTAGGGGACCTGAACACTGAAGCTTTCTTT. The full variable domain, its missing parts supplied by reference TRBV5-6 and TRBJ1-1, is DAGVTQSPTHLIKTRGQQVTLRCSPKSGHDTVSWYQQALGQGPQFIFQYYEEEERQRGNFPDRFSGHQFPNYSSELNVNALLLGDSALYLCASSLGDLNTEAFFGQGTRLTVV.

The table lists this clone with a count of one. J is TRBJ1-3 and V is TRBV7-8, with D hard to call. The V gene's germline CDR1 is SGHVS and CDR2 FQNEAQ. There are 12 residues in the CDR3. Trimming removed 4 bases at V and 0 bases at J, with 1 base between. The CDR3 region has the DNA TGTGCCAGCAGCTACTCTGGAAACACCATATATTTT. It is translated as CASSYSGNTIYF.

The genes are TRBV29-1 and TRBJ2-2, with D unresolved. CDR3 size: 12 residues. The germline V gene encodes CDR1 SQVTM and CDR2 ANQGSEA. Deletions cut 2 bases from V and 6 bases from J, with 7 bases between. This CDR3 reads CSVELGSGELFF. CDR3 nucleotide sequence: TGCAGCGTTGAACTGGGGTCCGGGGAGCTGTTTTTT.

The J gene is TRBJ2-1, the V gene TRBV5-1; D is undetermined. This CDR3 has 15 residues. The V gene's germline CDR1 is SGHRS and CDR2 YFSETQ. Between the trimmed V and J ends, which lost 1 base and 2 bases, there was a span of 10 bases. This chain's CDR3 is CASSLLGEAYNEQFF. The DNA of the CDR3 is TGCGCCAGCAGCTTGTTAGGAGAGGCCTACAATGAGCAGTTCTTC.

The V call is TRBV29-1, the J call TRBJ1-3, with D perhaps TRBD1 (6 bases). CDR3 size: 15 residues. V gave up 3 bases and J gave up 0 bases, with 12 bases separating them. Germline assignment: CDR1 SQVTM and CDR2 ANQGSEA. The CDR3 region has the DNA TGCAGCGTTGAGGCAGGGGCTAGCTCTGGAAACACCATATATTTT. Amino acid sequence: CSVEAGASSGNTIYF.

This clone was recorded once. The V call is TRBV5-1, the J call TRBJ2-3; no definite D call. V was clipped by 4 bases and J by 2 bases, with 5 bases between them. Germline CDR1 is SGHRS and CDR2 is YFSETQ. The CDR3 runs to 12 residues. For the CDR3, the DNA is TGCGCCAGCAGCCAAAACACAGATACGCAGTATTTT. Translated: CASSQNTDTQYF.